The 5 T cell receptor beta chains reported below all come from one sample, sequenced in a study of blood T cell repertoires in COVID-19. Produced via immunoSEQ multiplex PCR; TCRdb's table is partial and in-frame only. The sample contains some 150,000 clones, around 83% of which appear only once. The sample comprised peripheral blood. Source of these receptors: a woman at least 80 years old with acute or convalescent COVID-19.

The chain couples TRBV2 to TRBJ1-2, with 12 nucleotides matching TRBD1. The CDR3 is 14 amino acids. Germline V gene lookup returns CDR1 SNHLY and CDR2 FYNNEI. V trimming: 5 bases; J trimming: 7 bases; junction bases outside the gene matches: 5. The chain's CDR3 is CASSMGQGAPGYTF. The CDR3 coding sequence is TGTGCCAGCAGTATGGGACAGGGGGCGCCTGGCTACACCTTC.

The chain uses TRBV7-9 and TRBJ2-1, with 8 bases aligning to TRBD1. Unmatched junction bases numbered 7, after V lost 3 bases and J lost 9 bases. Germline V CDR1 and CDR2: SEHNR, FQNEAQ (reference sequence). This CDR3 contains 14 residues. Written as DNA, the CDR3 is TGTGCCAGCAGCTTCACACAGGGGGGCACTGAGCAGTTCTTC. The encoded protein is CASSFTQGGTEQFF.

V gene TRBV7-6 combines with J gene TRBJ1-6; D might be TRBD1 (6 bases). This CDR3 spans 20 amino acids. Germline-derived CDR1 and CDR2 are SGHVS and FNYEAQ. With 2 bases removed from V and 5 bases from J, the gap between germline ends came to 25 bases. The CDR3 coding sequence is TGTGCCAGCAGCTTAAACCCAGCGAGCTACAGGGCGCCTAATAATTCACCCCTCCACTTT. Its translation: CASSLNPASYRAPNNSPLHF.

This chain links TRBV5-1 with TRBJ2-3; 12 bases map to TRBD2. V lost 5 bases, J lost 3 bases, and 7 bases stayed unmatched. The CDR3 has 16 amino acids. CDR1 and CDR2 from the germline V gene are SGHRS and YFSETQ. CDR3 coding DNA: TGCGCCAGCAGGACTAGCGGGAGAGGTTGGACAGATACGCAGTATTTT. Protein product: CASRTSGRGWTDTQYF.

The chain links TRBV27 to TRBJ2-7; 9 bases align to TRBD2. The CDR3 has 15 residues. The V gene's germline CDR1 is MNHEY and CDR2 SMNVEV (reference sequence). V lost 2 bases and J lost 2; bases outside the gene matches: 4. DNA of the CDR3: TGTGCCAGCAGTTTAGCTGGCGGGAGGGCCTACGAGCAGTACTTC. Translation gives CASSLAGGRAYEQYF.